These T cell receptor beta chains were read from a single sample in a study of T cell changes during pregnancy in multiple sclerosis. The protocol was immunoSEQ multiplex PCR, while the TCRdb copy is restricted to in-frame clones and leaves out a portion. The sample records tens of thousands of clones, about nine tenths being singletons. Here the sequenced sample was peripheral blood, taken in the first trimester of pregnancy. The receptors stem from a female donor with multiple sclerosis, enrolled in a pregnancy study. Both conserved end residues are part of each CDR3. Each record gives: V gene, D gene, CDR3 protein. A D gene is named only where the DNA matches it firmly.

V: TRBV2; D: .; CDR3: CASRANEKLFF
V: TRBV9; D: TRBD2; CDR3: CASNNPVTSGIRGELFF
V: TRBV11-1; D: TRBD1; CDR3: CASSSTTGVYEQYF
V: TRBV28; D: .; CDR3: CASSAPGREKLFF
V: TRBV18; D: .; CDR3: CASSPPSDNEQFF
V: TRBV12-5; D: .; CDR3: CASSPGLGYEQYF
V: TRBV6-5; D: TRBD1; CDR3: CASSLRGRTDTQYF
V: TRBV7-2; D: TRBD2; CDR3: CASSYGLAGGNEQFF
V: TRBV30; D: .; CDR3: CAWSVGSANEKLFF
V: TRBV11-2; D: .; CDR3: CASSFWGQGTEAFF
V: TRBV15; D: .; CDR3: CATSRIYRDGYTF
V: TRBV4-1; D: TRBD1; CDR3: CASSQVSGTGGNLEKLFF
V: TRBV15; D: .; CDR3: CATSMLSGINEQYF
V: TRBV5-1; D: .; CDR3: CASSLDTSNQPQHF
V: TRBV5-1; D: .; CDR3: CASSLGTDLNTGELFF
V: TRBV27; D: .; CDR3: CASSRSSDTQYF
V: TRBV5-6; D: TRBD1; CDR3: CASSLGGQGNGYTF
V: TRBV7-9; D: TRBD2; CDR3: CASSPASGRSETQYF
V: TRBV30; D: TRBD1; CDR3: CAWRRDRAANYGYTF
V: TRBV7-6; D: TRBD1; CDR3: CASSYTLGQGKQYF
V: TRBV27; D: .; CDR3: CASSFSRWGDGEQYF
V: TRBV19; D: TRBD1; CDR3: CASSPTGGSQPQHF
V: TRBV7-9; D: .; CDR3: CASSPLPGRYEQYF
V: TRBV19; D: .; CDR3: CASSIGQASSGNTIYF
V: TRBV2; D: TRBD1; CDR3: CASSARTGSMTDTQYF
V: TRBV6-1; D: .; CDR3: CASSEAILGDTQYF
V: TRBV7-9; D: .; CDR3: CASKGGGQETQYF
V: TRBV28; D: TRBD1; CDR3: CASSDRGPNYGYTF
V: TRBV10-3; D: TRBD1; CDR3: CAISEGQGSNTGELFF
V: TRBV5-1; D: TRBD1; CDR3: CASSSSWSGGSYNEQFF
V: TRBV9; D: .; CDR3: CASSASSLVTDTQYF
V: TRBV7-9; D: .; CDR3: CASSLRAPMNTEAFF
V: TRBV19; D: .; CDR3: CASSIWLRGGTQYF